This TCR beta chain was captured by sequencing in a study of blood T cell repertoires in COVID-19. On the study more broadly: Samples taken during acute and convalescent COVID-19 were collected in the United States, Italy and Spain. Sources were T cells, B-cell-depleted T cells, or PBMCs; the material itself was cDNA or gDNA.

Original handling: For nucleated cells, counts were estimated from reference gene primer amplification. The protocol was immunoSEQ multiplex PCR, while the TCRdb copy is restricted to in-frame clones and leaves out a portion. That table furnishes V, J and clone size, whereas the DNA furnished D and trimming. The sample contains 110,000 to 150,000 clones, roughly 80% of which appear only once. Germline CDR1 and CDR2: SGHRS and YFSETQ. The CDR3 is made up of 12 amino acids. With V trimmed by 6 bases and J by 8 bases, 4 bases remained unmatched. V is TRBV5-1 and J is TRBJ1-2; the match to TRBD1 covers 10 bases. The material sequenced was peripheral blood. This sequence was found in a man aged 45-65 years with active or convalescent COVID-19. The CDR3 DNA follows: TGCGCCAGCACCCGGGACAGGGGAGGCTACACCTTC. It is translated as CASTRDRGGYTF.